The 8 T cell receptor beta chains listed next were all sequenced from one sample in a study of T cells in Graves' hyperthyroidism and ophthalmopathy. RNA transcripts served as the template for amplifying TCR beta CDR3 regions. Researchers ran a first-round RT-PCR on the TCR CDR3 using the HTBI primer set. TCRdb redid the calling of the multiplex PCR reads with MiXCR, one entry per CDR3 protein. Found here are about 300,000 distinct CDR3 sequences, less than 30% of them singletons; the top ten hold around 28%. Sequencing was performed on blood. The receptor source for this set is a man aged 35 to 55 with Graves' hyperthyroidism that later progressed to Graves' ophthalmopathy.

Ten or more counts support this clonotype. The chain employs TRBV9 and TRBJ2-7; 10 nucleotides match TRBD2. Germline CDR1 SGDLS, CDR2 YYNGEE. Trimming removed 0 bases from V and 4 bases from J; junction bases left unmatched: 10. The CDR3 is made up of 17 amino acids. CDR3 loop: CASSVGAGGPWEYEQYF. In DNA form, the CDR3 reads TGTGCCAGCAGCGTAGGAGCGGGAGGGCCCTGGGAATACGAGCAGTACTTC.

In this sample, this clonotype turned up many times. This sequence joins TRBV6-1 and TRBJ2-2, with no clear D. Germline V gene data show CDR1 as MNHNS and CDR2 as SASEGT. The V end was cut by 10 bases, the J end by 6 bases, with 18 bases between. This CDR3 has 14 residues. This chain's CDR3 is CATLLYGPAGELFF. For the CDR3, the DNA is TGTGCCACCCTCCTTTACGGCCCGGCCGGGGAGCTGTTTTTT.

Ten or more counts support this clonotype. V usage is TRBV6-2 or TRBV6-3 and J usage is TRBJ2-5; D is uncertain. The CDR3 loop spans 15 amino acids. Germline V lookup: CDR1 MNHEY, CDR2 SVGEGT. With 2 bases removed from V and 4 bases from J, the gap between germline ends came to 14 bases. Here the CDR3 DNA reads TGTGCCAGCAGTTACGCCTCCACAGTAGGAGAGACCCAGTACTTC. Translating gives CASSYASTVGETQYF.

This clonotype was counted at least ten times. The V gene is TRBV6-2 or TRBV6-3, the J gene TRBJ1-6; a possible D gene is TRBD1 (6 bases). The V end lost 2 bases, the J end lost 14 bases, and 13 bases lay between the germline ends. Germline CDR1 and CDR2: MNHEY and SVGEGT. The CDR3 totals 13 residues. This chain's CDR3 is CASSYATGPTLHF. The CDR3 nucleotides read TGTGCCAGCAGTTACGCGACAGGTCCGACCCTCCACTTT.

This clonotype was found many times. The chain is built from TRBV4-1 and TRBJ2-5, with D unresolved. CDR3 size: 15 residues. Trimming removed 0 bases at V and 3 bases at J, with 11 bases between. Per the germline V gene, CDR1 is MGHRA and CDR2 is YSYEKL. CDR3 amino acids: CASSQEGRWEETQYF. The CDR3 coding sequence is TGCGCCAGCAGCCAAGAAGGCAGGTGGGAAGAGACCCAGTACTTC.

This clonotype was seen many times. The CDR3 region is CSAAIGRSYEQYF. The CDR3 coding sequence is TGCAGTGCCGCGATAGGCAGGAGCTACGAGCAGTACTTC. The chain uses TRBV20-1 and TRBJ2-7, with D uncertain. CDR1 DFQATT and CDR2 SNEGSKA come from the germline V gene (reference sequence). CDR3 length: 13 amino acids. The V end lost 6 bases, the J end lost 3 bases, and 15 bases lay between the germline ends.

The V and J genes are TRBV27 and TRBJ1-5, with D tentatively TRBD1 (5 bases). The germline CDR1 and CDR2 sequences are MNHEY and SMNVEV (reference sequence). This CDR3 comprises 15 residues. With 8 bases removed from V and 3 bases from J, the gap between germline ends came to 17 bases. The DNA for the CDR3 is TGTGCCAGCGCTCGGGGAGGGGAGTACAATCAGCCCCAGCATTTT. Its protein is CASARGGEYNQPQHF.

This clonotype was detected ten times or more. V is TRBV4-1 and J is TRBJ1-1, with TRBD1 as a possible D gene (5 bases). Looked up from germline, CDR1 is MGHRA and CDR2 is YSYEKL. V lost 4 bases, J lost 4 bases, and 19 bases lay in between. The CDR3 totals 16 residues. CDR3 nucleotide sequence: TGCGCCAGCAGCCCGCCCCGGGGTCTCGGGGGCACTGAAGCTTTCTTT. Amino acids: CASSPPRGLGGTEAFF.